This T cell receptor (beta chain) is from a study of blood T cell repertoires in COVID-19. Study in general: Samples of COVID-19 (acute and convalescent) were obtained from the United States, Italy and Spain. The analysed material was cDNA or gDNA that came from T cells, B-cell-depleted T cells, or PBMCs.

Germline loops: CDR1 SGHDT, CDR2 YYEEEE. Unmatched junction bases numbered 6, after V lost 0 bases and J lost 8 bases. The CDR3 sequence is 16 residues long. Original handling: Reference gene primer amplification yielded estimated nucleated cell counts. Repertoires were generated with immunoSEQ multiplex PCR, while TCRdb's copy carries only in-frame clones and drops some. That table is the source of V, J and clone size, and D and trimming were worked out from the DNA. The sample shows over 120,000 clones, 84% of them seen only once. The gene calls are TRBV5-6 and TRBJ2-1; 12 bases are a match to TRBD2. The clonotype comes from a human donor in a cohort sampled during active COVID-19. Sequencing was performed on peripheral blood. The CDR3 loop is CASSLAASGGADEQFF. CDR3 sequence (DNA): TGTGCCAGCAGCTTGGCGGCTAGCGGGGGGGCTGATGAGCAGTTCTTC.